This T cell receptor (beta chain) emerged from a study of T cells in Graves' hyperthyroidism and ophthalmopathy. Study-wide findings and caveats: Blood held most thyroid clonotypes expanded above 0.001 frequency.

TCR beta CDR3 regions were amplified from RNA transcripts. HTBI primers were the set used in a first-round RT-PCR of the TCR CDR3. TCRdb used MiXCR to reprocess the multiplex PCR reads, holding one entry per CDR3 protein. The table has about 660,000 distinct CDR3 sequences, 40% to 55% seen once. Details on this clonotype: The antigen remains undetermined.

This receptor was obtained from an adult man with Graves' disease, either hyperthyroidism or ophthalmopathy (not recorded which). The sequencing sample was made of peripheral blood or thyroid tissue (not recorded which).

As DNA, the CDR3 is TGTGCCGCGGGGGACCCGACCTACGAGCAGTACTTC. This encodes CAAGDPTYEQYF. The genes are TRBV27 and TRBJ2-7; TRBD2 aligns across 7 bases. CDR3 length: 12 residues. Germline CDR1 and CDR2: MNHEY and SMNVEV (reference sequence). With V trimmed by 11 bases and J by 2 bases, 6 bases remained unmatched.